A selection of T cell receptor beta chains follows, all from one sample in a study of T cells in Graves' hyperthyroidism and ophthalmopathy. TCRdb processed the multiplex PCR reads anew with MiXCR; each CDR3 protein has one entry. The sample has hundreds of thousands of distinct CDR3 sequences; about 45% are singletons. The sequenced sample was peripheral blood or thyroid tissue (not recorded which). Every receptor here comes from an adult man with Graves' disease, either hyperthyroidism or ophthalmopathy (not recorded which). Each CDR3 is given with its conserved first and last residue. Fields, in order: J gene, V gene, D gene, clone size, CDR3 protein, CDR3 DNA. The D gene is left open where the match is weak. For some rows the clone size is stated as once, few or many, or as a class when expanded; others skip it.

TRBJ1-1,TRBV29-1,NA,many,CSWVGGTEAFF,TGCAGCTGGGTCGGCGGCACTGAAGCTTTCTTT
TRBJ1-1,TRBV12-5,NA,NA,CASGSGDQNTEAFF,TGTGCTAGTGGTTCTGGGGACCAGAACACTGAAGCTTTCTTT
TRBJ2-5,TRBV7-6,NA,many,CASSLATLTQETQYF,TGTGCCAGCAGCTTAGCGACCCTAACTCAAGAGACCCAGTACTTC
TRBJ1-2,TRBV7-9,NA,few,CASEWGAYYGYTF,TGTGCCAGCGAATGGGGAGCTTACTATGGCTACACCTTC
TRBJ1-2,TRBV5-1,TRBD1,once,CASRADGTGINYGYTF,TGCGCCAGCAGAGCAGATGGGACAGGGATCAACTATGGCTACACCTTC
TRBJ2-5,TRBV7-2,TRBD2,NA,CASSLWRGTAQYF,TGTGCCAGCAGCTTATGGCGGGGGACGGCCCAGTACTTC
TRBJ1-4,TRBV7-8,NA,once,CASSSTLDRLNEKLFF,TGTGCCAGCAGCTCGACACTAGACAGGTTAAATGAAAAACTGTTTTTT
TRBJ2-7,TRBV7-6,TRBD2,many,CASSRGGESYEQYF,TGTGCCAGCAGCCGCGGGGGGGAGTCCTACGAGCAGTACTTC
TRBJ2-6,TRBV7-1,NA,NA,CASSQGRMTF,TGTGCCAGCAGTCAGGGGAGGATGACTTTC
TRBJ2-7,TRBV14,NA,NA,CASSPQDF,TGTGCCAGCAGCCCGCAGGACTTC
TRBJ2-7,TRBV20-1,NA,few,CSAIGLPSSYEQYF,TGCAGTGCTATTGGACTTCCGAGCTCCTACGAGCAGTACTTC
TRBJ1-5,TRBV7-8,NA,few,CASSISPGNNQPQHF,TGTGCCAGCAGCATTTCTCCGGGGAACAATCAGCCCCAGCATTTT
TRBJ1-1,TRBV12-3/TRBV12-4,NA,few,CASSRSGAGAEAFF,TGTGCCAGCAGCCGATCAGGGGCGGGGGCTGAAGCTTTCTTT
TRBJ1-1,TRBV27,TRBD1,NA,CASRTFRDRGGNTEAFF,TGTGCCAGCCGGACCTTCCGGGACAGGGGGGGGAACACTGAAGCTTTCTTT
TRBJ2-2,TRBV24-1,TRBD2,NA,CATSDPSGSRTGELFF,TGTGCCACCAGTGATCCTAGCGGGAGCCGGACCGGGGAGCTGTTTTTT
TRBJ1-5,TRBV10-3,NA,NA,CASNDVPGLHSNQPQHF,TGTGCCAGCAACGATGTTCCGGGACTTCATAGCAATCAGCCCCAGCATTTT
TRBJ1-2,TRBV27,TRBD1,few,CASSPYRGQNYGYTF,TGTGCCAGCAGTCCGTACAGGGGGCAGAACTATGGCTACACCTTC
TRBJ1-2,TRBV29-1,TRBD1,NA,CSVSGQGDGYTF,TGCAGCGTATCCGGACAGGGGGATGGCTACACCTTC
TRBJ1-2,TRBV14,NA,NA,CASSPLGIDSLYGYTF,TGTGCCAGCAGCCCTCTTGGAATCGACAGCCTCTATGGCTACACCTTC
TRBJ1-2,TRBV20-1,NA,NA,CSGRDNGYGYTF,TGCAGTGGCCGGGACAACGGCTATGGCTACACCTTC
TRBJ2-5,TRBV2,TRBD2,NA,CASKLTGPSGREAQETQYF,TGTGCCAGCAAACTGACAGGCCCTAGCGGGAGGGAGGCCCAAGAGACCCAGTACTTC
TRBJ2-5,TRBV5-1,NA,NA,CASSLEVSGGWETQYF,TGCGCCAGCAGCTTGGAAGTCTCGGGGGGCTGGGAGACCCAGTACTTC